The 24 T cell receptor beta chains below come from one sample, sequenced in a study of cytomegalovirus exposure and HLA in healthy donors. A multiplex PCR was run with 60 Vbeta primers and 13 Jbeta primers. Some clones are missing from TCRdb's copy, which holds only in-frame ones; the method was immunoSEQ multiplex PCR. This sample has about 160,000 clones, with about 68% found just once. The specimen sequenced was PBMCs. These receptors came from a female donor in good health and CMV-seronegative.

CDR3 region: CASSQHRVPPYEQYF. The CDR3 DNA is TGTGCCAGCAGCCAACACAGGGTTCCACCCTACGAGCAGTACTTC. The chain couples TRBV14 to TRBJ2-7; D possibly corresponds to TRBD1 (6 bases). Germline CDR1 is SGHDN and CDR2 is FVKESK. With 2 bases removed from V and 2 bases from J, the gap between germline ends came to 13 bases. This CDR3 spans 15 amino acids.

This clone was counted between two and nine times. This chain joins TRBV28 and TRBJ2-7; 12 bases line up with TRBD2. The V gene end was trimmed by 4 bases and the J gene end by 1 base; junction bases not matched to a gene: 2. The germline CDR1 and CDR2 sequences are MDHEN and SYDVKM. This CDR3 spans 15 amino acids. The CDR3 coding sequence is TGTGCCAGCAGTTCGACTAGCGGGGGTTCCTACGAGCAGTACTTC. Translating gives CASSSTSGGSYEQYF.

The chain recombines TRBV12-5 with TRBJ2-2; D is undetermined. In germline, CDR1 is LGHNT, CDR2 FRNRAP. CDR3 length: 14 amino acids. V was cut by 1 base and J by 7 bases, with 10 bases left in between. The CDR3 region is CASGLGQSIGELFF. Written as DNA, the CDR3 is TGTGCTAGTGGTTTGGGGCAGTCCATCGGGGAGCTGTTTTTT.

V usage is TRBV7-2 and J usage is TRBJ2-2, with 10 bases lining up with TRBD1. CDR1 is SGHTA, CDR2 FQGNSA, per germline. J gave up 6 bases and V 5 bases, and 3 bases lay outside the gene matches. This CDR3 region has 14 residues. The CDR3 DNA follows: TGTGCCAGCAGCGTAGGACAGGGGGCCGGGGAGCTGTTTTTT. The encoded protein is CASSVGQGAGELFF. The full variable domain, in which reference TRBV7-2 and TRBJ2-2 provide the parts outside the CDR3, is GAGVSQSPSNKVTEKGKDVELRCDPISGHTALYWYRQSLGQGLEFLIYFQGNSAPDKSGLPSDRFSAERTGGSVSTLTIQRTQQEDSAVYLCASSVGQGAGELFFGEGSRLTVL.

The chain employs TRBV10-3 and TRBJ1-1; D unresolved. Trimming stripped 4 bases from V and 0 bases from J, with 9 bases between. CDR1 is ENHRY and CDR2 is SYGVKD in the germline V gene. This CDR3 region has 14 residues. The CDR3 nucleotides are TGTGCCATCAGTGGTCCAGGCATGAACACTGAAGCTTTCTTT. Translating it yields CAISGPGMNTEAFF.

This clone was seen a few times. The rearrangement joins TRBV7-3 to TRBJ1-2; 8 nucleotides align to TRBD1. The CDR3 is made up of 15 amino acids. Germline-derived CDR1 and CDR2 are SGHTA and FQGTGA. V was clipped by 0 bases and J by 4 bases; unmatched bases: 4. The CDR3 protein is CASSLTGGQGYGYTF. The CDR3, as DNA: TGTGCCAGCAGCTTAACTGGCGGACAGGGCTATGGCTACACCTTC.

The chain joins TRBV18 to TRBJ2-3; TRBD2 matches 11 bases. Losses at the gene ends were 3 bases for V and 1 base for J; bases not matched to a gene: 0. The length of the CDR3 is 15 residues. The germline V gene encodes CDR1 KGHSH and CDR2 LQKENI. The CDR3 here is CASSPGLAGTDTQYF. For the CDR3, the DNA is TGTGCCAGCTCACCGGGACTAGCGGGCACAGATACGCAGTATTTT.

V usage is TRBV5-4 and J usage is TRBJ2-5; 7 bases are shared with TRBD2. The DNA end favors TRBJ2-7, so the J call may be wrong. CDR3 length equals 15 residues. The germline CDR1 and CDR2 sequences are SGHNT and YYREEE (reference sequence). The CDR3 nucleotides read TGTGCCAGCACCACGGCTGTCGGGAGGTCTGCCGAGCAGTACTTC. It encodes CASTTAVGRSAEQYF.

This sequence joins TRBV6-5 and TRBJ1-1; no definite D call. Trimming removed 6 bases at V and 0 bases at J, with 2 bases between. CDR3 length: 11 residues. From germline, CDR1 is MNHEY and CDR2 SVGAGI. The DNA of the CDR3 is TGTGCCAGCAGCATGAACACTGAAGCTTTCTTT. Protein sequence: CASSMNTEAFF.

The J gene is TRBJ2-5, the V gene TRBV9; D is possibly TRBD1 (6 bases). V lost 4 bases and J lost 1, with 8 bases in between. The CDR3 loop spans 13 amino acids. The germline CDR1 and CDR2 sequences are SGDLS and YYNGEE. CDR3 amino acids: CASSLGAQETQYF. The CDR3, as DNA: TGTGCCAGCAGCCTGGGGGCCCAAGAGACCCAGTACTTC.

About this clone: One end of the junction is discordant with germline, which a read error may explain. The V gene is TRBV7-7, the J gene TRBJ2-7; D is ambiguous. Germline CDR1 and CDR2: SSHAT and FNYEAQ (reference sequence). The CDR3 runs to 13 residues. The CDR3 reads CASSLSESYEQYF. CDR3 coding DNA: TGTGCTAGCAGCTTATCGGAGTCCTACGAGCAGTACTTC.

The CDR3: CASSQGTGVGQPQHF. CDR3 in DNA: TGCGCCAGCAGCCAAGGGACAGGGGTTGGCCAGCCCCAGCATTTT. The gene calls are TRBV4-1 and TRBJ1-5; 9 nucleotides match TRBD1. Per the germline V gene, CDR1 is MGHRA and CDR2 is YSYEKL. After removal of 1 base from V and 7 bases from J, the junction contained 5 bases not matched to a gene. The length of the CDR3 is 15 residues.

The genes are TRBV7-9 and TRBJ2-1; the match to TRBD2 covers 10 bases. The CDR3 runs 17 residues. V shed 1 base, J shed 5 bases, and the junction held 8 bases outside the gene matches. CDR1 is SEHNR and CDR2 is FQNEAQ in the germline V gene (reference sequence). CDR3 coding DNA: TGTGCCAGCAGCTTAGTACCTAGCGGGAGAGAGGACAATGAGCAGTTCTTC. This translates into CASSLVPSGREDNEQFF. The full variable domain, with the rest looked up from reference TRBV7-9 and TRBJ2-1, is DTGVSQNPRHKITKRGQNVTFRCDPISEHNRLYWYRQTLGQGPEFLTYFQNEAQLEKSRLLSDRFSAERPKGSFSTLEIQRTEQGDSAMYLCASSLVPSGREDNEQFFGPGTRLTVL.

The chain links TRBV21-1 to TRBJ1-4; TRBD1, as called in the table, went unchecked against the DNA. TRBV21-1 is recorded as a pseudogene. This CDR3 spans 14 amino acids. The CDR3 DNA reads TGTGCCAGCAGCAAAGATTCAATTAATGAAAAACTGTTTTTT. This sequence encodes CASSKDSINEKLFF.

CDR3 coding DNA: TGTGCCAGCTCGACCCGAGAGAGGGAGGGGGACGAGCAGTACTTC. This translates into CASSTREREGDEQYF. The rearrangement links TRBV18 to TRBJ2-5; maybe TRBD2 (7 bases). The J call is uncertain, as TRBJ2-7 better fits the DNA end. The CDR3 loop spans 15 amino acids. The V gene's germline CDR1 is KGHSH and CDR2 LQKENI.

The rearrangement uses TRBV13 and TRBJ2-5, with no clear D. The germline V gene encodes CDR1 PRHDT and CDR2 FYEKMQ (reference sequence). The CDR3 totals 14 residues. Deletions cut 2 bases from V and 9 bases from J, with 16 bases between. CDR3 coding DNA: TGTGCCAGCAGCTTATATCTAGAGAGATCGGCCCAGTACTTC. It encodes CASSLYLERSAQYF.

As regards this clone: This sample includes further DNA sequences coding for the same CDR3. The CDR3 is CASSPLGGSSYNEQFF. The CDR3 DNA reads TGTGCCAGCAGCCCACTAGGAGGAAGCTCCTACAATGAGCAGTTCTTC. The chain couples TRBV7-9 to TRBJ2-1; the D gene is possibly TRBD2 (5 bases). V lost 5 bases and J lost 0, with 14 bases in between. CDR3 length equals 16 residues. Germline V lookup: CDR1 SEHNR, CDR2 FQNEAQ (reference sequence). The full variable domain, with the rest looked up from reference TRBV7-9 and TRBJ2-1, is DTGVSQNPRHKITKRGQNVTFRCDPISEHNRLYWYRQTLGQGPEFLTYFQNEAQLEKSRLLSDRFSAERPKGSFSTLEIQRTEQGDSAMYLCASSPLGGSSYNEQFFGPGTRLTVL.

The rearrangement links TRBV2 to TRBJ1-1, with D possibly TRBD1 on 5 matching bases. Germline V gene data show CDR1 as SNHLY and CDR2 as FYNNEI. V was cut by 9 bases and J by 4 bases, with 18 bases left in between. The CDR3 sequence is 14 residues long. In nucleotides, the CDR3 is TGTGCCAGTGATAAGAGGGGAGGAATCACTGAAGCTTTCTTT. Protein: CASDKRGGITEAFF.

This rearrangement joins TRBV6-6 to TRBJ1-6; possible D gene TRBD1, 6 bases. V dropped 2 bases and J dropped 2 bases, with 7 bases sitting between them. This CDR3 spans 15 amino acids. Germline-derived CDR1 and CDR2 are MNHNY and SVGAGI (reference sequence). Here the CDR3 reads CASSYGQPYNSPLHF. CDR3 DNA: TGTGCCAGCAGTTACGGACAGCCCTATAATTCACCCCTCCACTTT.

This clone was seen only a few times. The chain uses TRBV29-1 and TRBJ2-7; maybe TRBD1 (5 bases). Germline loops: CDR1 SQVTM, CDR2 ANQGSEA. Between the trimmed V and J ends, which lost 5 bases and 1 base, there was a span of 9 bases. The CDR3 is 12 amino acids. CDR3 in DNA: TGCAGCGTTCAGGGCAGTTCCTACGAGCAGTACTTC. This sequence encodes CSVQGSSYEQYF.

The chain is built from TRBV4-1 and TRBJ2-1; 9 positions match TRBD2. Germline V gene data show CDR1 as MGHRA and CDR2 as YSYEKL. J was trimmed by 3 bases and V by 2 bases; bases with no gene match: 8. This CDR3 region has 17 residues. The CDR3: CASSQPALAGIYNEQFF. CDR3 in DNA: TGCGCCAGCAGCCAACCAGCCCTAGCGGGGATCTACAATGAGCAGTTCTTC.

This chain uses TRBV5-6 with TRBJ1-2; possible D gene TRBD1, 6 bases. The CDR3 contains 14 residues. V lost 3 bases, J lost 1 base, and 10 bases lay in between. The germline V gene encodes CDR1 SGHDT and CDR2 YYEEEE. DNA for the CDR3: TGTGCCAGCAGCTCCATAGGGGGTAACTATGGCTACACCTTC. This codes for CASSSIGGNYGYTF.

The rearrangement joins TRBV29-1 to TRBJ2-7; 11 positions agree with TRBD2. This CDR3 comprises 15 residues. The V and J ends lost 0 bases and 3 bases, in that order; junction bases with no gene match: 4. Per germline, CDR1 SQVTM and CDR2 ANQGSEA. CDR3 nucleotide sequence: TGCAGCGTTGAAGATGGGACTAGCGGACTCTACGAGCAGTACTTC. Its translation is CSVEDGTSGLYEQYF.

The rearrangement links TRBV16 to TRBJ2-7, with TRBD1 matching 10 bases. Germline loops: CDR1 KGHSY, CDR2 FQNENV. Trimming at V came to 4 bases and at J to 4 bases, leaving 7 bases not matched to a gene. The CDR3 has 15 amino acids. CDR3 loop: CASSPDRGHGYEQYF. The CDR3 region has the DNA TGTGCCAGCAGCCCCGACAGGGGGCATGGATACGAGCAGTACTTC.